The TCR beta chain under discussion was sequenced for a study of post-analysis software for immune sequencing data. Study information: Included among the disease courses, which were recorded for the cohort, were relapsing-remitting, secondary progressive and progressive-relapsing multiple sclerosis. General observations from the study: Comparison of patients with controls showed four or five TRBV segments more frequent in patients, TRBV5-6, TRBV5-1 and TRBV20-1 among them. Comparison with controls showed significantly lower normalized Chao1 diversity in multiple sclerosis patients.

Germline V gives CDR1 MNHEY, CDR2 SVGAGI. The CDR3 loop spans 16 amino acids. Trimming at V came to 0 bases and at J to 9 bases, leaving 11 bases not matched to a gene. Tagging with unique molecular identifiers was a feature of the TCR beta cDNA libraries. From around 0.96 to 9.9 million T cells, 400,000 to 550,000 cDNA molecules were obtained. In TCRdb, the PCR reads were re-called with MiXCR into one record per CDR3 protein. This sample has approximately 770,000 distinct CDR3 sequences; around 42% occur once, and the top ten carry roughly 4.4%. On this clonotype: Its antigen is still unknown.

The source material was blood. The chain is built from TRBV6-5 and TRBJ2-1; TRBD2 matches 7 bases. This sequence was found in a girl aged 10 to 17 with multiple sclerosis. The CDR3 here is CASSYSGESGVVEQFF. The CDR3 nucleotides read TGTGCCAGCAGTTACTCGGGTGAGAGCGGGGTTGTTGAGCAGTTCTTC.